The 25 T cell receptor beta chains below all came from one sample that was sequenced in a study of cytomegalovirus exposure and HLA in healthy donors. The PCR was carried out with 60 Vbeta primers and 13 Jbeta primers. This table comes from immunoSEQ multiplex PCR, and its TCRdb copy is limited to in-frame clones, with some not included. The table has about 190,000 clones, more than 70% seen once. The sequenced sample consisted of PBMCs. These receptors all stem from a woman aged 40 to 50 in good health and CMV-seronegative.

J is TRBJ1-4 and V is TRBV7-2; the match to TRBD1 covers 9 bases. The V gene's germline CDR1 is SGHTA and CDR2 FQGNSA. Unmatched junction bases numbered 1, after V lost 3 bases and J lost 8 bases. This CDR3 has 13 amino acids. CDR3 residues: CASSLTGGEKLFF. DNA for the CDR3: TGTGCCAGCAGCTTGACAGGGGGGGAAAAACTGTTTTTT. Full variable domain (remainder filled in from reference TRBV7-2 and TRBJ1-4): GAGVSQSPSNKVTEKGKDVELRCDPISGHTALYWYRQSLGQGLEFLIYFQGNSAPDKSGLPSDRFSAERTGGSVSTLTIQRTQQEDSAVYLCASSLTGGEKLFFGSGTQLSVL.

V usage is TRBV4-3 and J usage is TRBJ2-7; D is ambiguous. Germline lookup yields CDR1 LGHNA and CDR2 YSLEER. The germline V and J ends were trimmed by 2 bases and 0 bases, with 17 bases remaining between them. This CDR3 has 17 residues. In nucleotides, the CDR3 is TGCGCCAGCAGCCAATCAACGTCCCAGGTGTTCTCCTACGAGCAGTACTTC. Translated: CASSQSTSQVFSYEQYF.

In this sample, this clone turned up once. The rearrangement joins TRBV29-1 to TRBJ1-1; D is undetermined. The CDR3 is made up of 13 amino acids. Trimming stripped 4 bases from V and 1 base from J, with 10 bases between. Germline V CDR1 and CDR2: SQVTM, ANQGSEA. In nucleotides, the CDR3 is TGCAGCGTTGGGGCAGTGGCGAACACTGAAGCTTTCTTT. Translated: CSVGAVANTEAFF. Supplemented by reference TRBV29-1 and TRBJ1-1, the full variable domain reads SAVISQKPSRDICQRGTSLTIQCQVDSQVTMMFWYRQQPGQSLTLIATANQGSEATYESGFVIDKFPISRPNLTFSTLTVSNMSPEDSSIYLCSVGAVANTEAFFGQGTRLTVV.

The V call is TRBV2, the J call TRBJ2-5; D not certain. Per the germline V gene, CDR1 is SNHLY and CDR2 is FYNNEI. The CDR3 runs to 13 residues. V was trimmed by 5 bases and J by 5 bases, leaving 12 bases between them. CDR3: CASSFQAWETQYF. CDR3 coding DNA: TGTGCCAGCAGTTTCCAGGCTTGGGAGACCCAGTACTTC.

The gene calls are TRBV4-2 and TRBJ2-5; possible D gene TRBD2, 6 bases. Germline V CDR1 and CDR2: LGHNA, YNFKEQ. The CDR3 has 17 residues. V lost 1 base and J lost 2, with 17 bases in between. CDR3 sequence reads: CASSQALLSGPQETQYF. The CDR3 nucleotides are TGTGCCAGCAGCCAAGCTCTCCTGAGCGGGCCTCAAGAGACCCAGTACTTC.

This clone has a single count. The chain combines TRBV7-2 with TRBJ2-1; perhaps TRBD1 as D (5 bases). The CDR3 is made up of 17 amino acids. Germline-derived CDR1 and CDR2 are SGHTA and FQGNSA. Trimming took 2 bases from V and 2 from J, leaving 16 bases between them. The CDR3 sequence: CASSLRGKVGPYNEQFF. DNA of the CDR3: TGTGCCAGCAGCTTAAGGGGCAAGGTTGGGCCCTACAATGAGCAGTTCTTC.

The chain joins TRBV5-1 to TRBJ2-5; unclear D gene. The CDR3 sequence is 12 residues long. Trimming cost V 2 bases and J 5 bases, with 7 bases left between them. Germline assignment: CDR1 SGHRS and CDR2 YFSETQ. CDR3 in amino acids: CASSFVEETQYF. The CDR3 nucleotides are TGCGCCAGCAGCTTTGTAGAGGAGACCCAGTACTTC.

The rearrangement uses TRBV19 and TRBJ1-1; D possibly corresponds to TRBD1 (5 bases). With 4 bases removed from V and 3 bases from J, the gap between germline ends came to 12 bases. Per the germline V gene, CDR1 is LNHDA and CDR2 is SQIVND (reference sequence). The CDR3 is 14 amino acids. This chain's CDR3 is CASSTDRLDTEAFF. CDR3 in DNA: TGTGCCAGTAGTACTGACAGATTGGACACTGAAGCTTTCTTT.

The rearrangement joins TRBV18 to TRBJ1-1, with TRBD1 as a possible D gene (5 bases). There are 15 residues in the CDR3. Germline V gives CDR1 KGHSH, CDR2 LQKENI. Trimming stripped 3 bases from V and 1 base from J, with 12 bases between. The CDR3 DNA reads TGTGCCAGCTCACCCAGAAGCGGGGGGAACACTGAAGCTTTCTTT. Protein product: CASSPRSGGNTEAFF.

Only a few counts were recorded for this clone. The chain links TRBV5-6 to TRBJ2-3; 9 bases match TRBD2. V trimming: 4 bases; J trimming: 1 base; junction bases outside the gene matches: 7. From germline, CDR1 is SGHDT and CDR2 YYEEEE. The CDR3 length is 16 residues. CDR3 nucleotides: TGTGCCAGCAGCCTCCGCTTAGCGGGGGGCACAGATACGCAGTATTTT. This encodes CASSLRLAGGTDTQYF.

The chain links TRBV15 to TRBJ2-7; perhaps TRBD2 as D (6 bases). The CDR3 runs 18 residues. The V end was cut by 0 bases, the J end by 4 bases, with 22 bases between. Germline CDR1 and CDR2: LNHNV and YYDKDF (reference sequence). CDR3 loop: CATSRDLSGVIRSYEQYF. The DNA for the CDR3 is TGTGCCACCAGCAGAGATCTATCGGGGGTTATCCGTTCATACGAGCAGTACTTC.

The chain has TRBV5-1 and TRBJ2-3; 10 nucleotides align to TRBD2. CDR3 size: 16 residues. V lost 1 base, J lost 2 bases, and 4 bases stayed unmatched. Germline CDR1 is SGHRS and CDR2 is YFSETQ. The CDR3 reads CASSLQLAGYTDTQYF. DNA of the CDR3: TGCGCCAGCAGCTTGCAACTAGCGGGGTACACAGATACGCAGTATTTT.

This chain links TRBV27 with TRBJ2-3; 7 positions agree with TRBD1. V gave up 6 bases and J gave up 4 bases; unmatched junction bases: 10. Looked up from germline, CDR1 is MNHEY and CDR2 is SMNVEV (reference sequence). The CDR3 covers 15 residues. The DNA of the CDR3 is TGTGCCAGCAGGACCAGACAGGGTAGATCAGATACGCAGTATTTT. Amino acid sequence: CASRTRQGRSDTQYF.

The CDR3 spells CAISASGRTDTQYF. CDR3 DNA: TGTGCCATCAGTGCTAGCGGACGCACAGATACGCAGTATTTT. The V and J genes are TRBV10-3 and TRBJ2-3; 7 bases are a match to TRBD2. V was pared by 4 bases and J by 1 base, with 2 bases of the junction left unmatched. The germline V gene encodes CDR1 ENHRY and CDR2 SYGVKD. The CDR3 consists of 14 residues.

The rearrangement links TRBV5-1 to TRBJ2-7; 7 bases agree with TRBD1. V gave up 3 bases and J gave up 1 base; unmatched junction bases: 16. Germline V CDR1 and CDR2: SGHRS, YFSETQ. This CDR3 region has 18 residues. CDR3 in amino acids: CASSWSKGTAMGSYEQYV. CDR3 sequence (DNA): TGCGCCAGCAGCTGGTCAAAGGGGACAGCCATGGGGTCCTACGAGCAGTACGTC.

This chain uses TRBV30 with TRBJ1-5; a possible D gene is TRBD1 (5 bases). V lost 8 bases, J lost 7 bases, and 18 bases lay in between. Germline V CDR1 and CDR2: GTSNPN, SVGIG (reference sequence). This CDR3 has 13 residues. CDR3 DNA: TGTGCCAGCGAGTGGGTAAAGGGGCAGCCCCAGCATTTT. Translated, it gives CASEWVKGQPQHF.

This clone has just a few counts. The chain couples TRBV7-9 to TRBJ1-1, with TRBD1 matching over 9 bases. Germline loops: CDR1 SEHNR, CDR2 FQNEAQ (reference sequence). V shed 4 bases and J 6 bases; nucleotides not matched to a gene: 0. The CDR3 sequence is 12 residues long. This CDR3 is CASSWDRAEAFF. The CDR3 DNA reads as TGTGCCAGCAGCTGGGACAGGGCTGAAGCTTTCTTT.

The chain combines TRBV30 with TRBJ1-1, with D uncertain. CDR1 is GTSNPN, CDR2 SVGIG, per germline (reference sequence). The CDR3 length is 12 residues. The V gene lost 3 bases and the J gene lost 2 bases, with 7 bases spanning the gap. CDR3: CAWSPSNTEAFF. The CDR3 DNA reads TGTGCCTGGAGCCCCTCCAACACTGAAGCTTTCTTT.

The chain has TRBV5-3 and TRBJ1-1; no firm D call. TRBV5-3 is an ORF, with its function uncertain. The CDR3 has 9 residues. The V gene lost 7 bases and the J gene lost 10 bases, with 8 bases spanning the gap. The CDR3 is CARESTAFF. CDR3 nucleotides: TGTGCCAGAGAGTCCACAGCTTTCTTT.

The chain uses TRBV19 and TRBJ1-2; D possibly corresponds to TRBD1 (6 bases). There are 14 residues in the CDR3. From germline, CDR1 is LNHDA and CDR2 SQIVND (reference sequence). The ends were cut back, 5 bases at V and 8 bases at J, with 18 bases in the middle. CDR3 loop: CASSSGATVRGYTF. CDR3 nucleotides: TGTGCCAGTAGTTCAGGGGCAACGGTTCGGGGCTACACCTTC.

This clone was found a few times. The chain uses TRBV19 and TRBJ1-6; TRBD1 is a possible D gene (5 bases). The CDR3 sequence is 13 residues long. Germline V gives CDR1 LNHDA, CDR2 SQIVND (reference sequence). The V end was cut by 7 bases, the J end by 9 bases, with 13 bases between. CDR3 region: CASKEGAGSPLHF. The DNA of the CDR3 is TGTGCCAGTAAGGAAGGGGCAGGTTCACCCCTCCACTTT.

CDR3 amino acids: CASGPQNRDEQFF. The CDR3 DNA is TGTGCTAGTGGTCCGCAGAACAGGGATGAGCAGTTCTTC. V and J are TRBV12-5 and TRBJ2-1, with TRBD1 as a possible D gene (6 bases). The CDR3 consists of 13 residues. Germline V gene data show CDR1 as LGHNT and CDR2 as FRNRAP. V was shortened by 5 bases and J by 8 bases, with 13 bases between the two germline ends.

V and J are TRBV7-2 and TRBJ2-5, with D possibly matching TRBD1 (5 bases). This CDR3 comprises 13 residues. Germline V gene sequence: CDR1 SGHTA, CDR2 FQGNSA. Trimming pared 6 bases from V and 1 base from J, leaving 9 bases between. CDR3 loop: CASSRTLQETQYF. CDR3 sequence (DNA): TGTGCCAGCAGTAGGACACTCCAAGAGACCCAGTACTTC.

The chain carries TRBV19 and TRBJ2-5, with 7 bases aligning to TRBD2. CDR3 length: 15 residues. J gave up 1 base and V 8 bases, and 10 bases lay outside the gene matches. The germline V gene has CDR1 LNHDA and CDR2 SQIVND (reference sequence). In DNA, the CDR3 is TGTGCCAGTCGGGGCGGTGCTAGCGGCCAAGAGACCCAGTACTTC. It translates to CASRGGASGQETQYF.

V usage is TRBV19 and J usage is TRBJ2-1, with 9 bases fitting TRBD2. The V gene's germline CDR1 is LNHDA and CDR2 SQIVND (reference sequence). V gave up 4 bases and J gave up 7 bases; unmatched junction bases: 8. This CDR3 is built from 15 residues. The CDR3 is CASSKGLAGPNEQFF. The CDR3 region has the DNA TGTGCCAGTAGTAAGGGCCTAGCGGGACCTAATGAGCAGTTCTTC.